One and the same sample provided the 31 T cell receptor beta chains below, sequenced in a study of CD4 T cells in relation to SARS-CoV-2 and coronaviruses (dated by TCRdb to the early 2020s). These TCRs' antigens remain unknown. Preparation of the library involved the immunoSEQ multiplex PCR assay. TCRdb took over this immuneACCESS table, retaining in-frame rearrangements with V and J assigned. Such tables are incomplete; in checked studies, under half of the missing clones stem from an unresolved V gene, and the remainder is unexplained. The sample profile shows about 26,000 clones; 60% to 80% of them were found once. Approximately 18% of the sample rests with the top ten. CD4+ T cells from unexposed donors were collected before the COVID-19 pandemic (2011-2018). After around 10 days of culture, CD4+ T cells were isolated with the EasySep CD4+ T cell isolation kit. The sequenced sample consisted of CD4+ T cells from PBMCs, cultured in vitro. Source of these receptors: a human donor in good health.

The chain recombines TRBV5-4 with TRBJ1-1; a possible D gene is TRBD1 (5 bases). The germline V gene encodes CDR1 SGHNT and CDR2 YYREEE (reference sequence). The length of the CDR3 is 14 residues. Between the trimmed V and J ends, which lost 3 bases and 5 bases, there was a span of 14 bases. The CDR3 DNA reads TGTGCCAGCAGCTGGGACGGAAGGACAACTGAAGCTTTCTTT. Its protein is CASSWDGRTTEAFF.

The chain joins TRBV7-2 to TRBJ1-5, with 7 bases aligning to TRBD1. This CDR3 spans 15 amino acids. Germline V gene data show CDR1 as SGHTA and CDR2 as FQGNSA. V was pared by 5 bases and J by 5 bases, with 9 bases of the junction left unmatched. For the CDR3, the DNA is TGTGCCAGCAGCCCCCAGGAGGGGGCCTATCAGCCCCAGCATTTT. Translated: CASSPQEGAYQPQHF.

J is TRBJ2-3 and V is TRBV2, with D hard to call. Germline lookup yields CDR1 SNHLY and CDR2 FYNNEI. This CDR3 is built from 11 residues. Trimming pared 8 bases from V and 6 bases from J, leaving 9 bases between. The CDR3, as DNA: TGTGCCAGCCGGACGGAGGATACGCAGTATTTT. Translating it yields CASRTEDTQYF. Supplemented by reference TRBV2 and TRBJ2-3, the full variable domain reads EPEVTQTPSHQVTQMGQEVILRCVPISNHLYFYWYRQILGQKVEFLVSFYNNEISEKSEIFDDQFSVERPDGSNFTLKIRSTKLEDSAMYFCASRTEDTQYFGPGTRLTVL.

The chain has TRBV25-1 and TRBJ2-2; 10 bases map to TRBD1. The CDR3 is 15 residues long. The V segment lost 6 bases and the J segment 7 bases; nucleotides outside the gene matches: 8. Germline V lookup: CDR1 MGHDK, CDR2 SYGVNS. The CDR3 here is CASSGGQGLDGELFF. CDR3 nucleotides: TGTGCCAGCAGCGGGGGACAGGGGTTGGACGGGGAGCTGTTTTTT.

This clone has just a few counts. The rearrangement uses TRBV7-9 and TRBJ2-3; 9 nucleotides line up with TRBD2. V lost 5 bases and J lost 4; bases outside the gene matches: 7. Germline-derived CDR1 and CDR2 are SEHNR and FQNEAQ (reference sequence). The CDR3 has 15 residues. The CDR3 is CASSPGLAGADTQYF. The CDR3 DNA reads TGTGCCAGCAGCCCTGGGTTAGCGGGGGCAGATACGCAGTATTTT.

This chain joins TRBV7-3 and TRBJ2-7, with a weak D call TRBD1 (6 bases). V was clipped by 5 bases and J by 2 bases, with 22 bases between them. This CDR3 has 17 amino acids. The V gene's germline CDR1 is SGHTA and CDR2 FQGTGA. The CDR3 here is CASSPQAGAEGAYEQYF. For the CDR3, the DNA is TGTGCCAGCAGCCCCCAAGCCGGGGCCGAGGGGGCCTACGAGCAGTACTTC.

The chain is built from TRBV9 and TRBJ2-1; 14 bases agree with TRBD2. V lost 4 bases to trimming and J lost 10 bases; unmatched junction nucleotides: 13. The CDR3 totals 17 residues. Germline assignment: CDR1 SGDLS and CDR2 YYNGEE. The CDR3 nucleotides read TGTGCCAGCAGCCTACGTGGACTAGCGGGAGGCGAGGGGGAGCAGTTCTTC. Protein sequence: CASSLRGLAGGEGEQFF. Using reference TRBV9 and TRBJ2-1 for the parts outside the CDR3, the full variable domain is DSGVTQTPKHLITATGQRVTLRCSPRSGDLSVYWYQQSLDQGLQFLIQYYNGEERAKGNILERFSAQQFPDLHSELNLSSLELGDSALYFCASSLRGLAGGEGEQFFGPGTRLTVL.

This chain connects TRBV6-1 to TRBJ2-7; 7 nucleotides align to TRBD1. Per germline, CDR1 MNHNS and CDR2 SASEGT. J gave up 3 bases and V 1 base, and 3 bases lay outside the gene matches. CDR3 length: 14 residues. The DNA for the CDR3 is TGTGCCAGCAGTGAAGTGGGGACAGTCTACGAGCAGTACTTC. The encoded protein is CASSEVGTVYEQYF.

This clone was seen once. J is TRBJ2-1 and V is TRBV25-1, with D maybe TRBD1 (5 bases). Germline V CDR1 and CDR2: MGHDK, SYGVNS. CDR3 length: 13 amino acids. Trimming took 2 bases from V and 7 from J, leaving 9 bases between them. CDR3 sequence reads: CASSEGHGNEQFF. The CDR3, as DNA: TGTGCCAGCAGTGAAGGACATGGGAATGAGCAGTTCTTC.

V usage is TRBV6-6 and J usage is TRBJ1-5; the D is unclear. V gave up 2 bases and J gave up 5 bases, with 13 bases separating them. This CDR3 is built from 15 residues. CDR1 is MNHNY, CDR2 SVGAGI, per germline (reference sequence). CDR3 in amino acids: CASSYRDALDQPQHF. CDR3 DNA: TGTGCCAGCAGTTACCGAGACGCCCTGGATCAGCCCCAGCATTTT.

The chain uses TRBV19 and TRBJ2-7, with 7 positions matching TRBD1. V lost 10 bases to trimming and J lost 1 base; unmatched junction nucleotides: 7. This CDR3 region has 13 residues. CDR1 is LNHDA, CDR2 SQIVND, per germline (reference sequence). CDR3 DNA: TGTGCCACTTCCCCGGGACAGTCCTACGAGCAGTACTTC. Translating it yields CATSPGQSYEQYF.

The chain carries TRBV7-2 and TRBJ1-1, with a tentative D call TRBD1 (5 bases). Trimming took 1 base from V and 5 from J, leaving 14 bases between them. The V gene's germline CDR1 is SGHTA and CDR2 FQGNSA. The CDR3 consists of 15 residues. The CDR3 coding sequence is TGTGCCAGCAGCTTAGGAAGGGGACCGAAGACTGAAGCTTTCTTT. Translation: CASSLGRGPKTEAFF.

The chain carries TRBV28 and TRBJ2-2; D is unclear. The CDR3 is 13 amino acids. V lost 0 bases, J lost 4 bases, and 3 bases lay in between. Germline-derived CDR1 and CDR2 are MDHEN and SYDVKM. CDR3: CASSLWVTGELFF. CDR3 DNA sequence: TGTGCCAGCAGTTTATGGGTCACCGGGGAGCTGTTTTTT.

The chain carries TRBV29-1 and TRBJ1-2; D perhaps matches TRBD1 (5 bases). The CDR3 is made up of 12 amino acids. Per the germline V gene, CDR1 is SQVTM and CDR2 is ANQGSEA. Trimming took 4 bases from V and 8 from J, leaving 14 bases between them. The CDR3 reads CSVGEGWDGYTF. The CDR3 coding sequence is TGCAGCGTTGGGGAGGGTTGGGACGGCTACACCTTC.

DNA of the CDR3: TGTGCCAGTAGTCCCCCTGGGGAGGGAAGGACTGAAGCTTTCTTT. Protein product: CASSPPGEGRTEAFF. The chain uses TRBV19 and TRBJ1-1, with D hard to call. Germline V gene data show CDR1 as LNHDA and CDR2 as SQIVND (reference sequence). Trimming removed 5 bases from V and 5 bases from J, with 18 bases in between. The CDR3 consists of 15 residues. Full variable domain (rest looked up from reference TRBV19 and TRBJ1-1): DGGITQSPKYLFRKEGQNVTLSCEQNLNHDAMYWYRQDPGQGLRLIYYSQIVNDFQKGDIAEGYSVSREKKESFPLTVTSAQKNPTAFYLCASSPPGEGRTEAFFGQGTRLTVV.

This clone was counted a few times. V and J are TRBV6-5 and TRBJ2-7, with D tentatively TRBD1 or TRBD2 (5 bases each). V was cut by 6 bases and J by 4 bases, with 16 bases left in between. Germline V gene sequence: CDR1 MNHEY, CDR2 SVGAGI. This CDR3 has 14 residues. The chain's CDR3 is CASSTPGPRYEQYF. CDR3 sequence (DNA): TGTGCCAGCAGCACACCGGGACCGCGGTACGAGCAGTACTTC.

V and J are TRBV12-3 or TRBV12-4 and TRBJ1-2; D ambiguous. This CDR3 spans 13 amino acids. V gave up 1 base and J gave up 2 bases, with 5 bases separating them. DNA for the CDR3: TGTGCCAGCAGTTTAGGGCACAACTATGGCTACACCTTC. Translated: CASSLGHNYGYTF.

This clone was picked up one time. This chain links TRBV7-2 with TRBJ2-1; TRBD2 aligns across 10 bases. Germline assignment: CDR1 SGHTA and CDR2 FQGNSA. CDR3 length: 16 amino acids. V shed 4 bases and J 9 bases; nucleotides not matched to a gene: 12. CDR3 nucleotides: TGTGCCAGCAGCTCCCATGGGGTAGCGGGGGGTGCTGAGCAGTTCTTC. It encodes CASSSHGVAGGAEQFF.

The gene calls are TRBV4-3 and TRBJ2-2; 8 bases are a match to TRBD1. CDR1 is LGHNA and CDR2 is YSLEER in the germline V gene. The CDR3 is made up of 17 amino acids. V gave up 3 bases and J gave up 5 bases; unmatched junction bases: 11. The CDR3 DNA reads as TGCGCCAGCAGCCAGAATACCCACCGACAGGGGACCGGGGAGCTGTTTTTT. Protein: CASSQNTHRQGTGELFF.

This clone was counted between two and nine times. V is TRBV25-1 and J is TRBJ1-2; maybe TRBD1 (5 bases). V lost 3 bases, J lost 7 bases, and 12 bases lay in between. Germline V gene sequence: CDR1 MGHDK, CDR2 SYGVNS. The CDR3 runs 13 residues. CDR3 in amino acids: CASSEVGARGYTF. In DNA, the CDR3 is TGTGCCAGCAGTGAGGTAGGGGCGCGTGGCTACACCTTC.

V is TRBV5-1 and J is TRBJ2-5, with a weak D call TRBD2 (5 bases). The CDR3 totals 17 residues. The V end was cut by 2 bases, the J end by 3 bases, with 20 bases between. Germline V gene lookup returns CDR1 SGHRS and CDR2 YFSETQ. For the CDR3, the DNA is TGCGCCAGCAGCTTAGGAGGAGGCTGGACCACCGAAGAGACCCAGTACTTC. Protein: CASSLGGGWTTEETQYF.

This clone turned up a few times. The chain uses TRBV19 and TRBJ1-2; 10 bases align to TRBD1. Unmatched junction bases numbered 14, after V lost 4 bases and J lost 6 bases. There are 17 residues in the CDR3. CDR1 is LNHDA, CDR2 SQIVND, per germline (reference sequence). The CDR3 sequence is CASSRGTGESEADGYTF. The DNA of the CDR3 is TGTGCCAGTAGTAGAGGGACAGGGGAGTCTGAAGCGGATGGCTACACCTTC.

V and J are TRBV7-8 and TRBJ1-1; D is undetermined. The CDR3 is 14 amino acids. The V end was cut by 5 bases, the J end by 1 base, with 11 bases between. CDR1 and CDR2 (germline): SGHVS, FQNEAQ. The CDR3 DNA sequence: TGTGCCAGCAGCCCCCGGGAGGGGAACACTGAAGCTTTCTTT. Its protein is CASSPREGNTEAFF.

About this clone: Within the sample, other DNA sequences also encode this same CDR3. This chain uses TRBV7-2 with TRBJ2-6; D is perhaps TRBD1 or TRBD2 (6 bases each). The CDR3 has 17 amino acids. Germline loops: CDR1 SGHTA, CDR2 FQGNSA. V shed 3 bases and J shed 0 bases, with 12 bases lying between them. In DNA, the CDR3 is TGTGCCAGCAGCTTGAGGGGGGCTAGCTCTGGGGCCAACGTCCTGACTTTC. As protein: CASSLRGASSGANVLTF.

In this sample, this clone turned up once. The chain uses TRBV7-2 and TRBJ2-7; TRBD2 matches 11 bases. Trimming removed 3 bases from V and 7 bases from J; junction bases left unmatched: 5. Germline CDR1 and CDR2: SGHTA and FQGNSA. This CDR3 contains 14 residues. The CDR3 DNA is TGTGCCAGCAGCTTTAGCGGGAGGGCCCGGGAGCAGTACTTC. Translation gives CASSFSGRAREQYF.

In its sample, this clone is large. Here the CDR3 reads CASSYRGFSGNTIYF. The CDR3 nucleotides are TGTGCCAGCAGTTACAGGGGTTTCTCTGGAAACACCATATATTTT. The chain combines TRBV5-6 with TRBJ1-3; 7 bases are shared with TRBD1. This CDR3 has 15 amino acids. V lost 5 bases, J lost 0 bases, and 5 bases stayed unmatched. Germline V gene lookup returns CDR1 SGHDT and CDR2 YYEEEE.

The rearrangement links TRBV2 to TRBJ2-3, with 7 bases aligning to TRBD1. This CDR3 has 14 residues. Trimming at V came to 6 bases and at J to 4 bases, leaving 7 bases not matched to a gene. Looked up from germline, CDR1 is SNHLY and CDR2 is FYNNEI. The CDR3 DNA reads as TGTGCCAGCAGAGTAACTACAGGGGCAGATACGCAGTATTTT. Amino acid sequence: CASRVTTGADTQYF.

The count of this clone is one. The chain carries TRBV7-8 and TRBJ2-7, with D maybe TRBD2 (5 bases). From germline, CDR1 is SGHVS and CDR2 FQNEAQ. The CDR3 has 13 residues. The V end lost 7 bases, the J end lost 0 bases, and 10 bases lay between the germline ends. The CDR3: CASKLDFSYEQYF. The CDR3 nucleotides read TGTGCCAGCAAATTGGACTTCTCCTACGAGCAGTACTTC.

The chain is built from TRBV27 and TRBJ1-4; D unresolved. Per the germline V gene, CDR1 is MNHEY and CDR2 is SMNVEV (reference sequence). The CDR3 has 15 amino acids. Trimming stripped 4 bases from V and 0 bases from J, with 9 bases between. CDR3 nucleotide sequence: TGTGCCAGCAGTTCCTCATACGCAACTAATGAAAAACTGTTTTTT. Protein product: CASSSSYATNEKLFF.

This clone was observed a few times. This CDR3 reads CATGQGAEGTGYTF. The CDR3 coding sequence is TGTGCCACTGGACAGGGGGCGGAGGGGACTGGCTACACCTTC. V usage is TRBV5-4 and J usage is TRBJ1-2, with 11 nucleotides matching TRBD1. Losses at the gene ends were 9 bases for V and 7 bases for J; bases not matched to a gene: 11. CDR1 SGHNT and CDR2 YYREEE come from the germline V gene (reference sequence). The CDR3 runs 14 residues.

The J gene is TRBJ1-3, the V gene TRBV10-3; D uncertain. Per germline, CDR1 ENHRY and CDR2 SYGVKD. The CDR3 contains 11 residues. V dropped 4 bases and J dropped 4 bases, with 2 bases sitting between them. The CDR3 sequence is CAISGGNTIYF. DNA of the CDR3: TGTGCCATCAGTGGCGGAAACACCATATATTTT.